The sequence of this T cell receptor beta chain was determined in a study of identical twins listed by TCRdb under 2016. For the study in its entirety: To test whether fetal clonotypes persist, this study deep-sequenced TCR alpha and beta repertoires from monozygotic twins, from unrelated adults of various ages, and from cord blood. To rule out contamination, the twin experiments were replicated at different times with different library preparation protocols.

Points the paper makes about the study in general: In monozygotic twins, recombination models systematically underestimated out-of-frame TCR alpha sharing, but the models matched the sharing seen between unrelated individuals. Zero-insertion analyses could be partly confounded by invariant T cells such as MAIT and iNKT, although diverse VJ usage argued against such confounding for most clonotypes. In beta out-of-frame sequences, excess twin sharing was weaker, because having fewer shared sequences lowered the signal-to-noise ratio. Compared with coincidental sharing between unrelated individuals, an excess of low generation-probability sequences was observed among out-of-frame TCR alpha sequences shared between twins. Fewer insertions were carried by abundant cord blood beta clonotypes, a similar but weaker trend appeared in young adult naive repertoires, and no such trend appeared in memory repertoires. Because the same donors could not be followed over many years, the conclusions relied on cross-sectional statistical analysis.

The method behind the library was 5' RACE. The reads were generated on an Illumina HiSeq 2000. Template switching added a universal primer binding site, and the final cDNA carried a unique molecular identifier that allowed TCR cDNA molecules to be counted accurately. Specific primers in the conserved constant-segment region were used to synthesize first-strand cDNA for the TCR alpha and beta chains. To control for contamination, each cDNA library was double barcoded with a SMART-Mk sample barcode plus Illumina barcodes. TruSeq adapter sequences and Illumina sample barcodes were added in two successive PCR steps. The TCR alpha and beta cDNA libraries were sequenced on the Illumina HiSeq platform using custom primers. For the original study's pipeline: Unique molecular identifiers were extracted from raw reads with MiGEC, and CDR3 positions were determined with MiXCR. Recombination models were inferred per individual with the repgenHMM and IGoR tools using an EM algorithm. Shared clonotypes were analyzed with the tcR package in R, and sharing was normalized by the product of cloneset sizes. Out-of-frame nonproductive sequences were analyzed to study raw recombination free of thymic and clonal selection effects. Starting from the raw public reads, TCRdb applied fastp trimming at Q25, assembled clones with MiXCR and retained in-frame beta chains. Entries are consolidated by CDR3 protein sequence, retaining the most common genes and DNA. TCRdb assigned the V and J calls; the authors' analysis was not used. The sample yields hundreds of thousands of distinct CDR3 sequences; around 24% were counted once. The ten biggest clones cover roughly 0.5% of the sample.

Trimming accounts for 3 bases at V and 2 bases at J, while the number of junction bases matched to no gene is 4. Its CDR3 holds 16 amino acids, cysteine through phenylalanine. Here the CDR3 DNA is all that survives: 48 bases in frame from base 1. All donors were healthy Caucasians. Three pairs of female monozygotic twins, all aged about 18 to 29 years, made up the twin cohort. CD4+ and CD8+ T cell populations were isolated with positive isolation kits from Invitrogen. Note on this clonotype: No antigen is known for it. There are no base qualities to consult, and no much larger clone falls within one base.

These data were also reused for a study on yellow fever vaccine responses in identical twins. As noted in the second study: The authors reported that the T cell response to vaccination in identical twins appeared partly convergent and partly personalized. In the study, vaccine-responding T cell clones were precisely tracked in identical twins.

The TCR sequence derives from a woman under 30 in good health. Rearrangement joined TRBV12-3 or TRBV12-4 to TRBJ1-6; 7 bases in the junction line up with TRBD1. Sequenced: CD4+ T cells sorted from blood. DNA sequence: TGTGCCAGCAGTTTTGACAGGGTCGCCTATAATTCACCCCTCCACTTT. Its amino acids are CASSFDRVAYNSPLHF.